Listed here are 8 T cell receptor beta chains from one sample, sequenced in a study of blood T cells in healthy people across ages. Combining a sample-barcoded 5' primer with a J-beta primer mix, a second PCR ran for roughly 7 to 12 cycles. TCRdb re-called the 5' RACE reads with MiXCR, one entry per CDR3 protein. The data hold about 1,500,000 distinct CDR3 sequences, with roughly 45% observed a single time. Input material: blood. The receptors here all came from a woman aged 18-29 years in good health.

The chain recombines TRBV4-1 with TRBJ2-2; D gene unclear. Trimming pared 3 bases from V and 0 bases from J, leaving 14 bases between. This CDR3 spans 17 amino acids. Germline V gene lookup returns CDR1 MGHRA and CDR2 YSYEKL. The CDR3 loop reads CASSHGLVTSNTGELFF. DNA of the CDR3: TGCGCCAGCAGCCATGGGTTGGTCACTTCGAACACCGGGGAGCTGTTTTTT.

This chain links TRBV2 with TRBJ2-3; D is possibly TRBD2 (5 bases). V was cut by 6 bases and J by 8 bases, with 18 bases left in between. From germline, CDR1 is SNHLY and CDR2 FYNNEI. The CDR3 contains 14 residues. CDR3 nucleotides: TGTGCCAGCAGGCCCCTAGCCAGCTTTGGTACGCAGTATTTT. This sequence encodes CASRPLASFGTQYF.

V usage is TRBV9 and J usage is TRBJ2-1, with D possibly TRBD2 on 5 matching bases. V was trimmed by 0 bases and J by 10 bases, leaving 11 bases between them. CDR3 length: 13 residues. The germline CDR1 and CDR2 sequences are SGDLS and YYNGEE. CDR3 in DNA: TGTGCCAGCAGCGTAGGGCTAGCATCCGAGCAGTTCTTC. As protein: CASSVGLASEQFF.

This clonotype has only a few counts. The rearrangement links TRBV2 to TRBJ2-3; D is possibly TRBD2 (5 bases). This CDR3 is 13 amino acids long. Trimming pared 8 bases from V and 3 bases from J, leaving 12 bases between. Germline loops: CDR1 SNHLY, CDR2 FYNNEI. CDR3 DNA sequence: TGTGCCAGCGCAATACTAGGGACAGATACGCAGTATTTT. Protein product: CASAILGTDTQYF.

The table lists this clonotype with a few counts. The CDR3 reads CASSLDGHSYEQYF. CDR3 DNA sequence: TGTGCCAGCAGTTTAGACGGACACTCCTACGAGCAGTACTTC. The chain has TRBV12-3 or TRBV12-4 and TRBJ2-7; TRBD1 might be the D (5 bases). This CDR3 is built from 14 residues. The V end was cut by 1 base, the J end by 0 bases, with 7 bases between.

In regard to this clonotype: A read error may produce the germline difference seen at one junction end. In nucleotides, the CDR3 is TGTGCCGGCAGCTTACGACTAGCGGTACAAGAGACCCAGTACTTC. This codes for CAGSLRLAVQETQYF. The chain couples TRBV7-9 to TRBJ2-5, with TRBD2 matching 9 bases. The CDR3 spans 15 residues. Germline CDR1 is SEHNR and CDR2 is FQNEAQ (reference sequence).

DNA for the CDR3: TGTGCCAGCAGCGTCGGACAGGGGTTTGGAAATTCACCCCTCCACTTT. Translation: CASSVGQGFGNSPLHF. The gene calls are TRBV9 and TRBJ1-6; 9 nucleotides line up with TRBD1. J gave up 7 bases and V 2 bases, and 7 bases lay outside the gene matches. The germline V gene encodes CDR1 SGDLS and CDR2 YYNGEE. The CDR3 totals 16 residues.

This clonotype was counted only a few times. The chain carries TRBV6-6 and TRBJ2-7; TRBD2 matches 10 bases. This CDR3 contains 14 residues. With V trimmed by 5 bases and J by 6 bases, 7 bases remained unmatched. Germline values: CDR1 MNHNY, CDR2 SVGAGI (reference sequence). The CDR3 loop reads CASSASSGSREQYF. The CDR3 DNA reads as TGTGCCAGCAGTGCCTCTAGCGGGAGTCGCGAGCAGTACTTC.